This is a list of T cell receptor beta chains from one sample in a study of T cell changes during pregnancy in multiple sclerosis. The repertoire was sequenced with immunoSEQ multiplex PCR; TCRdb's copy has only in-frame clones and lacks some. The sample comprises over 50,000 clones, around nine tenths of which are singletons, and approximately 5.3% rests with the top ten. Sequenced: peripheral blood from another person, used as feeder cells. All receptors derive from a human donor whose cells served as feeder cells for cultures in a pregnancy study. The CDR3 runs from the conserved cysteine through the conserved F or W. The D gene is left open where the match is weak. The size field is filled for only some rows; it gives once, few, many or a size class.

cdr3_aa	cdr3_nt	d_call	clone_size	v_call	j_call
CSATGGEKLFF	TGCAGTGCTACCGGGGGTGAAAAACTGTTTTTT	.	.	TRBV20-1	TRBJ1-4
CASGSLSRTEAFF	TGTGCTAGTGGTTCTCTTAGCAGGACTGAAGCTTTCTTT	.	.	TRBV12-5	TRBJ1-1
CATSRDVNGYQPQHF	TGTGCCACCAGCAGAGATGTAAACGGGTATCAGCCCCAGCATTTT	.	once	TRBV15	TRBJ1-5
CASSSRGQGAGNTIYF	TGTGCCAGTAGTTCTCGGGGACAGGGAGCTGGAAACACCATATATTTT	TRBD1	once	TRBV19	TRBJ1-3
CASSLGGLAGNTIYF	TGTGCCAGCAGCTTGGGGGGGCTGGCTGGAAACACCATATATTTT	.	.	TRBV5-4	TRBJ1-3
CASSLPRQSSSYEQYF	TGCGCCAGCAGCTTACCGCGACAGTCCAGCTCCTACGAGCAGTACTTC	.	.	TRBV5-1	TRBJ2-7
CSVGQGRGGGNTEAFF	TGCAGCGTCGGACAGGGCCGAGGGGGGGGGAACACTGAAGCTTTCTTT	TRBD1	.	TRBV29-1	TRBJ1-1
CASSSGLGSPLHF	TGTGCCAGCAGTAGCGGGTTAGGTTCACCCCTCCACTTT	.	.	TRBV6-1	TRBJ1-6
CASSLPSGGGLTEAFF	TGCGCCAGCAGCTTGCCCTCAGGGGGCGGATTAACTGAAGCTTTCTTT	TRBD1	once	TRBV5-1	TRBJ1-1
CASSPRRGGGFSTDTQYF	TGTGCCAGCAGCCCCCGGCGGGGCGGGGGGTTTAGCACAGATACGCAGTATTTT	TRBD2	.	TRBV7-2	TRBJ2-3
CASLMGGRGDTQYF	TGTGCCAGCCTAATGGGCGGGAGGGGAGATACGCAGTATTTT	TRBD2	.	TRBV6-1	TRBJ2-3
CASGVRRDSPLHF	TGTGCCAGCGGGGTTAGGCGCGATTCACCCCTCCACTTT	.	.	TRBV6-5	TRBJ1-6
CASRPDSYTGELFF	TGTGCCAGTAGGCCGGACAGTTACACCGGGGAGCTGTTTTTT	.	.	TRBV19	TRBJ2-2
CSVGQGLRDTEAFF	TGCAGCGTAGGACAGGGTTTGAGGGACACTGAAGCTTTCTTT	TRBD1	.	TRBV29-1	TRBJ1-1
CASSFGTAGGLEQYF	TGTGCCAGCAGCTTTGGGACCGCGGGAGGGCTCGAGCAGTACTTC	TRBD2	.	TRBV4-2	TRBJ2-7
CASSLDSSGIHYEQFF	TGCGCCAGCAGCTTGGATTCCAGCGGGATACACTATGAGCAGTTCTTC	TRBD2	.	TRBV5-1	TRBJ2-1
CASSPTRTYEQYF	TGTGCCAGCAGCCCCACGAGAACGTACGAGCAGTACTTC	.	once	TRBV11-2	TRBJ2-7
CASSLSGEQYF	TGCGCCAGCAGCTTGTCGGGCGAGCAGTACTTC	.	few	TRBV5-1	TRBJ2-7
CASKPPSRGPTGELFF	TGCGCCAGCAAACCTCCCTCCAGGGGTCCCACCGGGGAGCTGTTTTTT	.	.	TRBV5-1	TRBJ2-2
CSVEVPGGPGGYTF	TGCAGCGTTGAAGTCCCGGGAGGGCCTGGAGGCTACACCTTC	.	.	TRBV29-1	TRBJ1-2
CASKGGGPPNEKLFF	TGTGCCAGCAAGGGGGGAGGCCCGCCTAATGAAAAACTGTTTTTT	.	.	TRBV6-1	TRBJ1-4
CASSLAPAKNIQYF	TGTGCCAGCAGTTTAGCCCCAGCCAAAAACATTCAGTACTTC	.	.	TRBV28	TRBJ2-4
CASSLSQLSEQYF	TGTGCCAGCAGCTTAAGTCAGCTCTCCGAGCAGTACTTC	.	.	TRBV7-3	TRBJ2-7
CASRLAGALGEQFF	TGCGCCAGCCGACTAGCGGGGGCCCTGGGTGAGCAGTTCTTC	TRBD2	.	TRBV10-2	TRBJ2-1
CASSRSGTSGGGAYEQYF	TGTGCCAGCAGCCGCAGCGGGACTAGCGGGGGAGGCGCCTACGAGCAGTACTTC	TRBD2	.	TRBV7-2	TRBJ2-7
CSVIASLGLETQYF	TGCAGCGTGATAGCTTCTTTGGGGTTAGAGACCCAGTACTTC	.	.	TRBV29-1	TRBJ2-5
CASSPRGVYEQYF	TGTGCCAGCAGCCCCCGGGGGGTCTACGAGCAGTACTTC	TRBD2	.	TRBV5-6	TRBJ2-7
CASSVAYRGTEAFF	TGTGCCAGCAGCGTAGCGTACAGGGGTACTGAAGCTTTCTTT	TRBD1	.	TRBV9	TRBJ1-1
CASSERSYTGELFF	TGTGCCAGCAGCGAGAGATCGTACACCGGGGAGCTGTTTTTT	.	.	TRBV9	TRBJ2-2
CASSQGAPTRPDTQYF	TGCGCCAGCAGCCAAGGAGCGCCTACCCGGCCAGATACGCAGTATTTT	.	.	TRBV4-1	TRBJ2-3
CSGGQEETQYF	TGCAGCGGGGGACAGGAAGAGACCCAGTACTTC	TRBD1	once	TRBV29-1	TRBJ2-5
CAISSDRYGYTF	TGTGCCATCAGCTCGGACAGATATGGCTACACCTTC	.	.	TRBV10-3	TRBJ1-2
CASSLSQETQYF	TGCGCCAGCAGCCTCAGCCAAGAGACCCAGTACTTC	.	.	TRBV5-1	TRBJ2-5
CASSPTGFQETQYF	TGTGCCAGTAGCCCGACAGGGTTCCAAGAGACCCAGTACTTC	TRBD1	once	TRBV19	TRBJ2-5
CATSREWRNEQYF	TGTGCCACCAGCAGAGAGTGGCGAAACGAGCAGTACTTC	.	once	TRBV15	TRBJ2-7
CASGLAGVPDTQYF	TGTGCCAGCGGACTAGCGGGAGTGCCAGATACGCAGTATTTT	TRBD2	.	TRBV27	TRBJ2-3
CARTGGGETQYF	TGTGCCAGAACAGGGGGAGGAGAGACCCAGTACTTC	TRBD1	.	TRBV2	TRBJ2-5
CASSRSTDTQYF	TGTGCCAGCAGCCGGAGCACAGATACGCAGTATTTT	.	.	TRBV6-6	TRBJ2-3
CASSLYRGGAYEQYF	TGTGCCAGCAGCTTGTACCGTGGCGGAGCCTACGAGCAGTACTTC	.	.	TRBV5-5	TRBJ2-7
CASNPGRVDNEQFF	TGTGCCAGCAATCCTGGACGCGTGGACAATGAGCAGTTCTTC	.	once	TRBV7-2	TRBJ2-1
CASSQDLEGELFF	TGTGCCAGCAGCCAAGATCTTGAGGGGGAGCTGTTTTTT	.	.	TRBV14	TRBJ2-2
CASSAGTGGTEAFF	TGTGCCAGCAGCGCCGGGACAGGGGGCACTGAAGCTTTCTTT	TRBD1	few	TRBV6-1	TRBJ1-1
CASSFPLPSPAGELFF	TGTGCCAGCAGTTTTCCGCTACCCTCCCCCGCCGGGGAGCTGTTTTTT	.	few	TRBV28	TRBJ2-2
CASSPHPGRINEQYF	TGTGCCAGCAGCCCCCATCCAGGGAGGATCAACGAGCAGTACTTC	.	.	TRBV7-8	TRBJ2-7
CASSLMGWAEKLFF	TGTGCCAGCAGCCTCATGGGGTGGGCCGAAAAACTGTTTTTT	.	.	TRBV6-1	TRBJ1-4
CASRRQPGIRETQYF	TGTGCCAGCAGGCGTCAGCCGGGAATTAGAGAGACCCAGTACTTC	.	.	TRBV7-2	TRBJ2-5
CASSQSTGTGGTSNQPQHF	TGTGCCAGCAGCCAATCCACCGGGACAGGGGGCACAAGCAATCAGCCCCAGCATTTT	TRBD1	.	TRBV5-5	TRBJ1-5
CASSLRDRGIYEQFF	TGTGCCAGCAGCCTCCGGGACAGGGGTATCTATGAGCAGTTCTTC	TRBD1	few	TRBV11-1	TRBJ2-1
CATRMEAGGGNEQFF	TGTGCCACCCGTATGGAAGCGGGAGGGGGTAATGAGCAGTTCTTC	TRBD2	.	TRBV6-1	TRBJ2-1
CASGLYEAGNYEQFF	TGTGCTAGTGGTTTGTATGAGGCAGGGAATTATGAGCAGTTCTTC	.	.	TRBV12-5	TRBJ2-1
CASTGEAGGLNEQFF	TGTGCCAGCACCGGAGAGGCGGGAGGGCTCAATGAGCAGTTCTTC	TRBD2	.	TRBV6-5	TRBJ2-1
CASSTKTRTGRALTGELFF	TGTGCCAGCAGCACCAAGACCAGGACAGGGAGAGCCCTCACCGGGGAGCTGTTTTTT	TRBD1	.	TRBV7-2	TRBJ2-2
CASSASRASQETQYF	TGTGCCAGTAGTGCCTCCCGAGCTTCCCAAGAGACCCAGTACTTC	.	.	TRBV19	TRBJ2-5
CASSKQGANEKLFF	TGTGCCAGCAGCAAACAGGGGGCAAATGAAAAACTGTTTTTT	TRBD1	.	TRBV2	TRBJ1-4
CAWSVGQVFQPQHF	TGTGCCTGGAGTGTAGGACAGGTTTTTCAGCCCCAGCATTTT	TRBD1	.	TRBV30	TRBJ1-5
CASSWVSGNTIYF	TGTGCCAGCAGTTGGGTATCTGGAAACACCATATATTTT	.	.	TRBV6-6	TRBJ1-3
CASSPWGNQRVTYEQYF	TGTGCCAGTAGTCCCTGGGGGAACCAGCGGGTAACCTACGAGCAGTACTTC	.	.	TRBV19	TRBJ2-7
CASRWSWDEELFF	TGTGCCAGCAGATGGTCTTGGGATGAGGAACTGTTTTTT	.	.	TRBV27	TRBJ1-4
CASSLPSGTYNEQFF	TGCGCCAGCAGCTTACCTAGCGGAACCTACAATGAGCAGTTCTTC	TRBD2	few	TRBV5-1	TRBJ2-1